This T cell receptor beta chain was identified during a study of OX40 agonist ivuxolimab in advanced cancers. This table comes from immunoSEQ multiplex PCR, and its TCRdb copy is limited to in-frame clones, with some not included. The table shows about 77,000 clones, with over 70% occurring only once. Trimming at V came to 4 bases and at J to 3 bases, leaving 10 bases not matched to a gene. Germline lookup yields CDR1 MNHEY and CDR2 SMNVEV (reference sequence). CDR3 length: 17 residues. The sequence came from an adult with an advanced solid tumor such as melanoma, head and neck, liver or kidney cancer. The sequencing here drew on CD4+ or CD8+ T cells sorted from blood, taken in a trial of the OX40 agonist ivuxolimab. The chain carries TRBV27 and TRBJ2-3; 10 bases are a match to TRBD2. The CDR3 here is CASSSISAGGQTDTQYF. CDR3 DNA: TGTGCCAGCAGTTCAATATCAGCGGGGGGGCAGACAGATACGCAGTATTTT.